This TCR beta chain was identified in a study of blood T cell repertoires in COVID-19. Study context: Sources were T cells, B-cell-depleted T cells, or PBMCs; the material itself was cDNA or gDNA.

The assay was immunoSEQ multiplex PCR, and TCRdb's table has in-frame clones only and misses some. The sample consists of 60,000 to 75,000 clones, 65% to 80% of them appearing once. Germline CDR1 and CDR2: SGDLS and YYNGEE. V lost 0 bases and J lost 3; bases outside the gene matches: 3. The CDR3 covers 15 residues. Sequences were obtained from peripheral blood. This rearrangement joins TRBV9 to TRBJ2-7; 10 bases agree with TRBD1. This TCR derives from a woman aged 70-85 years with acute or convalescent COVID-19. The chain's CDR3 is CASSVGTGGVYEQYF. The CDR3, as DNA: TGTGCCAGCAGCGTAGGGACAGGGGGAGTCTACGAGCAGTACTTC.